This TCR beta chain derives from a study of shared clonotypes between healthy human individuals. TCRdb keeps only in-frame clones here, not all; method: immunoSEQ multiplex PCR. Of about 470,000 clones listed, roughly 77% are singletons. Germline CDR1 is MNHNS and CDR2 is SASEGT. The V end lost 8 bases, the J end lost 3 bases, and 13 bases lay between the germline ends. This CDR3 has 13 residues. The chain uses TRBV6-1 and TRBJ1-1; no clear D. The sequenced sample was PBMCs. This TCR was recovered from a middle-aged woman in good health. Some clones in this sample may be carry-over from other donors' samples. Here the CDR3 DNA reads TGTGCCAGCCTAAGAGCTGACGACACTGAAGCTTTCTTT. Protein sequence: CASLRADDTEAFF.